These T cell receptor beta chains were read from a single sample in a study of CD8 T cells in ankylosing spondylitis. TCRdb itself ran the 5' RACE reads through MiXCR, one entry per CDR3 protein. The sample has 200,000 or so distinct CDR3 sequences, about an eighth seen once. Material for sequencing was blood, either unsorted or a sorted T cell fraction (not recorded which). Every receptor here comes from a female donor with ankylosing spondylitis or in good health (not recorded which). Each CDR3 is given without its conserved first and last residue. A D gene is named only where the DNA matches it firmly.

d_call: -; j_call: TRBJ2-7; v_call: TRBV12-5; cdr3_aa: ASSRVFYEQY
d_call: TRBD2; j_call: TRBJ2-2; v_call: TRBV11-1; cdr3_aa: ASSLPPRLAGHTGELF
d_call: -; j_call: TRBJ2-2; v_call: TRBV9; cdr3_aa: ASSAPVWENTGELF
d_call: -; j_call: TRBJ2-5; v_call: TRBV18; cdr3_aa: ASSPLGFGGETQY
d_call: -; j_call: TRBJ1-1; v_call: TRBV20-1; cdr3_aa: SAKAGMGTEAF
d_call: TRBD1; j_call: TRBJ2-6; v_call: TRBV12-3/TRBV12-4; cdr3_aa: ASSSGTGKTGANVLT
d_call: -; j_call: TRBJ2-7; v_call: TRBV20-1; cdr3_aa: SARAPGRVPYEQY
d_call: -; j_call: TRBJ1-2; v_call: TRBV20-1; cdr3_aa: SVSGGSYGYT
d_call: -; j_call: TRBJ2-1; v_call: TRBV4-2; cdr3_aa: ASSPRPPEVTEQF
d_call: -; j_call: TRBJ2-2; v_call: TRBV12-3/TRBV12-4; cdr3_aa: ASSLGLGTDTGELF
d_call: -; j_call: TRBJ1-1; v_call: TRBV3-1; cdr3_aa: ASSQVQGKGAF
d_call: -; j_call: TRBJ2-7; v_call: TRBV7-2; cdr3_aa: ASSLGPLPYEQY
d_call: -; j_call: TRBJ2-3; v_call: TRBV12-3/TRBV12-4; cdr3_aa: ASSFGDTQY
d_call: -; j_call: TRBJ2-2; v_call: TRBV28; cdr3_aa: ASSSRLLNTGELF
d_call: TRBD1; j_call: TRBJ1-5; v_call: TRBV27; cdr3_aa: ASRRLQGADQPQH
d_call: -; j_call: TRBJ2-3; v_call: TRBV20-1; cdr3_aa: SAPQGWVTDTQY
d_call: -; j_call: TRBJ1-5; v_call: TRBV6-2/TRBV6-3; cdr3_aa: ASSYPVVSGTLGNQPQH
d_call: -; j_call: TRBJ2-2; v_call: TRBV3-1; cdr3_aa: ASSQEGQGAGELF
d_call: -; j_call: TRBJ2-3; v_call: TRBV12-3/TRBV12-4; cdr3_aa: ASTWGDASTDTQY
d_call: TRBD1; j_call: TRBJ2-2; v_call: TRBV6-1; cdr3_aa: ASRLRTGRTGELF
d_call: -; j_call: TRBJ2-7; v_call: TRBV28; cdr3_aa: ASSFSDSYGQY
d_call: TRBD1; j_call: TRBJ2-5; v_call: TRBV20-1; cdr3_aa: SARGMGQQWGETQY
d_call: -; j_call: TRBJ2-7; v_call: TRBV7-9; cdr3_aa: ASSLSRDHFYEQN
d_call: TRBD1; j_call: TRBJ1-2; v_call: TRBV9; cdr3_aa: ASSVLPGGTGGNYGYT
d_call: -; j_call: TRBJ2-1; v_call: TRBV12-3/TRBV12-4; cdr3_aa: ASNLPGSYNEQF
d_call: -; j_call: TRBJ2-7; v_call: TRBV20-1; cdr3_aa: SVLSSSYEQY
d_call: -; j_call: TRBJ2-5; v_call: TRBV24-1; cdr3_aa: ATSPGKGERETQY
d_call: -; j_call: TRBJ2-7; v_call: TRBV5-1; cdr3_aa: ASSLDYEQY
d_call: -; j_call: TRBJ2-3; v_call: TRBV6-2/TRBV6-3; cdr3_aa: ASSYPGVAGDTQY
d_call: -; j_call: TRBJ1-6; v_call: TRBV12-3/TRBV12-4; cdr3_aa: ASTLGAVNSPLH
d_call: -; j_call: TRBJ2-7; v_call: TRBV19; cdr3_aa: ATRAGYEQY
d_call: -; j_call: TRBJ2-1; v_call: TRBV7-2; cdr3_aa: ASSKPSDGNNEQF